This T cell receptor beta chain is from a study of a mutant IDH1 vaccine in newly diagnosed glioma. Study-level information: Patients underwent eight vaccinations, which took place in weeks 1, 3, 5, 7, 11, 15, 19 and 23. Beginning 4-6 weeks after radiotherapy alone, or with temozolomide cycles, vaccination took place. Study observations and caveats: Vaccination elicited immune responses in approximately 92% of patients.

The sample's time point: week 5, during vaccination. Vaccinated patients received 300 ug of mutant IDH1 20-mer peptide per dose, with topical imiquimod. Donor tumors were new WHO grade 3 or 4 IDH1-mutant, ATRX-lost astrocytomas. The V gene end was trimmed by 2 bases and the J gene end by 2 bases; junction bases not matched to a gene: 3. This CDR3 contains 16 residues. Germline CDR1 reads MGHRA; CDR2 reads YSYEKL. A note on this clone: Its cognate antigen is unknown.

The protocol was immunoSEQ multiplex PCR, while the TCRdb copy is restricted to in-frame clones and leaves out a portion. The sample includes roughly 30,000 clones, about 90% seen only once; the top ten take roughly 20%. The sequence derives from a man younger than 35 with glioma. The input for sequencing was PBMCs, taken from a glioma patient whose treatment included an IDH1 peptide vaccine. The genes are TRBV4-1 and TRBJ2-6, with 7 bases aligning to TRBD1. The DNA for the CDR3 is TGCGCCAGCAGCCAAACGCAGGGGGCTGGGGCCAACGTCCTGACTTTC. Amino acids: CASSQTQGAGANVLTF.